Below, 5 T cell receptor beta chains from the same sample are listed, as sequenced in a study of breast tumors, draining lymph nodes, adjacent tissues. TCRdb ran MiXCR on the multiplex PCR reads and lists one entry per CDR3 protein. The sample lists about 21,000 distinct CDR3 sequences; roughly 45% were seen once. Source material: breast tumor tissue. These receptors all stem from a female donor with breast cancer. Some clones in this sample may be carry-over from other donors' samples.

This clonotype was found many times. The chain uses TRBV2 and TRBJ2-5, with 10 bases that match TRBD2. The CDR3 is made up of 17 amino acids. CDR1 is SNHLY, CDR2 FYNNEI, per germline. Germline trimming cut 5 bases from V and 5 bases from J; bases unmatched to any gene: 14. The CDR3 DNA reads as TGTGCCAGCAGTCGGATTCGGGGAGCGGGAGGGGGGGAGACCCAGTACTTC. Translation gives CASSRIRGAGGGETQYF.

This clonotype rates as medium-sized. CDR3 DNA sequence: TGCAGTGCCCATTCGAGGACAGGAACGATTTACAATGAGCAGTTCTTC. This encodes CSAHSRTGTIYNEQFF. The V call is TRBV20-1, the J call TRBJ2-1; 7 bases are shared with TRBD1. The CDR3 loop spans 16 amino acids. From germline, CDR1 is DFQATT and CDR2 SNEGSKA (reference sequence). Trimming at V came to 6 bases and at J to 4 bases, leaving 15 bases not matched to a gene.

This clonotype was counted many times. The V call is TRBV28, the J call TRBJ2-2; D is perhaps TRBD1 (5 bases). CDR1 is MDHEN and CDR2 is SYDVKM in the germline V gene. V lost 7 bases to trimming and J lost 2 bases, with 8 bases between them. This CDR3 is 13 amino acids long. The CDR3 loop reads CASKGPNTGELFF. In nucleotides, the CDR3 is TGTGCCAGCAAGGGGCCTAACACCGGGGAGCTGTTTTTT.

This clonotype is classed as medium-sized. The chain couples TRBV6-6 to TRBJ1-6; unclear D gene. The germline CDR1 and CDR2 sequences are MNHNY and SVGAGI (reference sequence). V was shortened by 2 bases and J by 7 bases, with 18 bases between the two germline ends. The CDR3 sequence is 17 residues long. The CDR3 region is CASSYPSGPSRNSPLHF. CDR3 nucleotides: TGTGCCAGCAGTTACCCTTCCGGGCCCAGTAGGAATTCACCCCTCCACTTT.

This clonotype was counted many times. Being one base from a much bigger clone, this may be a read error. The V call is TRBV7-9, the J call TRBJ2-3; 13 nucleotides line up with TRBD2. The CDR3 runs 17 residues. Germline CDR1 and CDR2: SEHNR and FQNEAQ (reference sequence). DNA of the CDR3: TGTGCCAGCAGCTTATCCCGGACTAGCGGGAGTACAGATCCGCAGTATTTT. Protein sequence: CASSLSRTSGSTDPQYF.